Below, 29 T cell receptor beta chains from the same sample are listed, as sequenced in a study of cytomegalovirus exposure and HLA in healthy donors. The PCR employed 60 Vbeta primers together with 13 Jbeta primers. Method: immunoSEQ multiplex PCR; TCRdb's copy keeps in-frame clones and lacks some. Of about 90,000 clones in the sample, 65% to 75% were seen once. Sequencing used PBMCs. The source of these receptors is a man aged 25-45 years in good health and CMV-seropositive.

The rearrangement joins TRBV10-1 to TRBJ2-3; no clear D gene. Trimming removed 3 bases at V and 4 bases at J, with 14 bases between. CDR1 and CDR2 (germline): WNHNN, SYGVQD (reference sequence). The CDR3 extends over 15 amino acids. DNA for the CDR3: TGCGCCAGCAGTGAACAGACCATCCCCCCAGATACGCAGTATTTT. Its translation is CASSEQTIPPDTQYF.

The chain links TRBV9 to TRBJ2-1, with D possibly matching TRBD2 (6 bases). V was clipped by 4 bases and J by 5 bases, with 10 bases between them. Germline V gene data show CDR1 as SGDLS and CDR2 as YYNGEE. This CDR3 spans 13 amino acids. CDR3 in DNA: TGTGCCAGCAGCAAGGGACTGAACAATGAGCAGTTCTTC. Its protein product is CASSKGLNNEQFF.

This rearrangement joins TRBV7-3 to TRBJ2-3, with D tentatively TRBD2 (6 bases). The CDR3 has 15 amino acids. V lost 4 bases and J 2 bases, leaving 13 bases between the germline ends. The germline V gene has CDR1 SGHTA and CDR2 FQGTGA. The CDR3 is CASSWGEGATDTQYF. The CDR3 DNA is TGTGCCAGCAGCTGGGGGGAAGGGGCCACAGATACGCAGTATTTT.

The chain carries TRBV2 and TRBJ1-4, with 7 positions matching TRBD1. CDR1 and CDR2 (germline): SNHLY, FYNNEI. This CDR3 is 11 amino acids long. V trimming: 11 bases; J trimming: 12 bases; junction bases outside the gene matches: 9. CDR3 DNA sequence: TGTGCCGGGTTGACAGGGAACGAACTGTTTTTT. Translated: CAGLTGNELFF. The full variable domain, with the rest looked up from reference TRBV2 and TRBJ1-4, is EPEVTQTPSHQVTQMGQEVILRCVPISNHLYFYWYRQILGQKVEFLVSFYNNEISEKSEIFDDQFSVERPDGSNFTLKIRSTKLEDSAMYFCAGLTGNELFFGSGTQLSVL.

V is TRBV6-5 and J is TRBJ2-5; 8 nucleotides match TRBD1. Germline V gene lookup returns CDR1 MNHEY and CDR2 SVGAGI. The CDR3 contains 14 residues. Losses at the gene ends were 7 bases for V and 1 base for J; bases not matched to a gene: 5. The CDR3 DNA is TGTGCCAGCACCCGACAGGGGCCCCAAGAGACCCAGTACTTC. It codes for CASTRQGPQETQYF.

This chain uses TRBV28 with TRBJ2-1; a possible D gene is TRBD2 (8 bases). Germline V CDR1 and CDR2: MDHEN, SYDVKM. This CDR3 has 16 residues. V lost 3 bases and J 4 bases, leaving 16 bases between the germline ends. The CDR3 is CASSFGRGPSYNEQFF. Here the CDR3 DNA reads TGTGCCAGCAGTTTCGGGAGGGGGCCGAGTTACAATGAGCAGTTCTTC.

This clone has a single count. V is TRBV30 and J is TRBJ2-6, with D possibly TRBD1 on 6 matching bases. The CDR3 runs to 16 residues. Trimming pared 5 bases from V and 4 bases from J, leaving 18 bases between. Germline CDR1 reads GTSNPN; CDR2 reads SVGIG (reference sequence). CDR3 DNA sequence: TGTGCCTGGCGCCGGACAGTTCGGGGAGGGGCCAACGTCCTGACTTTC. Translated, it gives CAWRRTVRGGANVLTF. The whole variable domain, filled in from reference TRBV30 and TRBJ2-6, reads SQTIHQWPATLVQPVGSPLSLECTVEGTSNPNLYWYRQAAGRGLQLLFYSVGIGQISSEVPQNLSASRPQDRQFILSSKKLLLSDSGFYLCAWRRTVRGGANVLTFGAGSRLTVL.

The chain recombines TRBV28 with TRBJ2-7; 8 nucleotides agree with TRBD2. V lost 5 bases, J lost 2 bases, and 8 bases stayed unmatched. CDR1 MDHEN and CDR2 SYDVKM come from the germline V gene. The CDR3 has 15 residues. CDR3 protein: CASSPGLAVTYEQYF. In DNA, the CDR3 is TGTGCCAGCAGTCCAGGACTAGCTGTTACCTACGAGCAGTACTTC.

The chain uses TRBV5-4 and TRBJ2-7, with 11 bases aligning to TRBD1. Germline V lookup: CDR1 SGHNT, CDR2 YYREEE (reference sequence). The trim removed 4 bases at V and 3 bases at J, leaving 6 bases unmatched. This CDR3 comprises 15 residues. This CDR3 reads CASSPWTGGLYEQYF. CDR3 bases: TGTGCCAGCAGCCCATGGACAGGGGGCCTCTACGAGCAGTACTTC.

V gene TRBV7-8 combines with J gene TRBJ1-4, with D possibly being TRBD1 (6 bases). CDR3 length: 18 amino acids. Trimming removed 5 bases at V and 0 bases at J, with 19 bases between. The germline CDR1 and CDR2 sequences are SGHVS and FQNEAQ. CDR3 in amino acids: CASSARNFRGATNEKLFF. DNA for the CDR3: TGTGCCAGCAGCGCCAGGAATTTCAGGGGCGCAACTAATGAAAAACTGTTTTTT.

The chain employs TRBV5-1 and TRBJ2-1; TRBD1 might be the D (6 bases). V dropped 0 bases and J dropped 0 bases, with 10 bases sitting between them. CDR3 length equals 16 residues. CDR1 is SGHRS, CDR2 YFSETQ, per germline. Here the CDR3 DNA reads TGCGCCAGCAGCTTGGAGGGGGTAAGCTCCTACAATGAGCAGTTCTTC. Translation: CASSLEGVSSYNEQFF.

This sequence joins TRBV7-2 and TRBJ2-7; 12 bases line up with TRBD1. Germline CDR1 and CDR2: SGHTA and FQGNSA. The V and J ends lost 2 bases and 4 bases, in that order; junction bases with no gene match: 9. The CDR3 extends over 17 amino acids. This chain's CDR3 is CASSLRGGTGGRYEQYF. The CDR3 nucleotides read TGTGCCAGCAGCTTAAGGGGTGGGACAGGGGGCCGATACGAGCAGTACTTC. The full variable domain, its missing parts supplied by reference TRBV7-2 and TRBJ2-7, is GAGVSQSPSNKVTEKGKDVELRCDPISGHTALYWYRQSLGQGLEFLIYFQGNSAPDKSGLPSDRFSAERTGGSVSTLTIQRTQQEDSAVYLCASSLRGGTGGRYEQYFGPGTRLTVT.

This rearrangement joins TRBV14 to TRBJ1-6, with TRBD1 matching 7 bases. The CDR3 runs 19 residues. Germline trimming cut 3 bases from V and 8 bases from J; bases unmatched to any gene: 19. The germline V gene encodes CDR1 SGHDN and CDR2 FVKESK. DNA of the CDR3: TGTGCCAGCAGCCACATTAAGGGGGCAGGGAGGCGGATGGATTCACCCCTCCACTTT. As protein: CASSHIKGAGRRMDSPLHF.

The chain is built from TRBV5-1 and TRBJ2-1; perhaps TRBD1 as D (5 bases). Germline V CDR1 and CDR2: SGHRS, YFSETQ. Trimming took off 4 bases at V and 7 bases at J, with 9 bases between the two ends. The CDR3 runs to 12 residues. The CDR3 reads CASSRGGNEQFF. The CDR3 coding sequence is TGCGCCAGCAGCAGGGGTGGTAATGAGCAGTTCTTC.

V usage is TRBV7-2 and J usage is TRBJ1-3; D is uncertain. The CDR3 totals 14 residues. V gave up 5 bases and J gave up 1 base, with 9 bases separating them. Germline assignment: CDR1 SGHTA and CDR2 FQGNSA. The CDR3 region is CASSRAASGNTIYF. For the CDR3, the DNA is TGTGCCAGCAGCCGTGCGGCGTCTGGAAACACCATATATTTT.

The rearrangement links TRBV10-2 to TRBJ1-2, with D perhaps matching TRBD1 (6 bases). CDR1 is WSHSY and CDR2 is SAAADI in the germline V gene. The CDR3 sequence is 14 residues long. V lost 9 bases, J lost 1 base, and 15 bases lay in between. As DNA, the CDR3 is TGCGCCAGTCTGGACAGCGAAATTAACTATGGCTACACCTTC. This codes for CASLDSEINYGYTF.

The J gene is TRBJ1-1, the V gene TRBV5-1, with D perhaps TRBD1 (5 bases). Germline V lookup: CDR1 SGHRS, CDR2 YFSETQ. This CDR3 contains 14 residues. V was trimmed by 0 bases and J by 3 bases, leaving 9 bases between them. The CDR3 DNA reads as TGCGCCAGCAGCTTGGAGGGGATTCACACTGAAGCTTTCTTT. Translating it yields CASSLEGIHTEAFF.

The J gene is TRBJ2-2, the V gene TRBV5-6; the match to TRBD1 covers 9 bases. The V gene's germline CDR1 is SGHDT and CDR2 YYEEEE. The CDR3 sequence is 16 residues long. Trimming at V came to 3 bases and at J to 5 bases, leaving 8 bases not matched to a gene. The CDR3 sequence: CASSSPGQGRTGELFF. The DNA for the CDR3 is TGTGCCAGCAGCTCACCGGGACAGGGTCGTACCGGGGAGCTGTTTTTT.

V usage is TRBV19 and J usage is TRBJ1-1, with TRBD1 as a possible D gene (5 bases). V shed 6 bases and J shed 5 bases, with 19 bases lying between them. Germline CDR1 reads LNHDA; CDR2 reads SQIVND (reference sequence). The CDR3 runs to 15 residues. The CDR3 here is CASSLPDSGGTEAFF. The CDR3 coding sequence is TGTGCCAGTAGCCTCCCGGACTCGGGGGGGACTGAAGCTTTCTTT.

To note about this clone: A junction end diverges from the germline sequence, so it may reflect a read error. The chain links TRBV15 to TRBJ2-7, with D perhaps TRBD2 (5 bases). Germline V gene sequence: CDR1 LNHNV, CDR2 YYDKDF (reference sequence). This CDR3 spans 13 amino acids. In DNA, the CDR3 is TGTGCCACCAGCAGGGGTCGGTCGGGGTACGAAGACTTC. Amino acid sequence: CATSRGRSGYEDF.

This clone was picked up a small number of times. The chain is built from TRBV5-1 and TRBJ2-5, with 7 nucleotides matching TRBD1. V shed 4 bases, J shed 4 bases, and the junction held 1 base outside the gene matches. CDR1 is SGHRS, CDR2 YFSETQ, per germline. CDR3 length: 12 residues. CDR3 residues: CASSPGGETQYF. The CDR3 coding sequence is TGCGCCAGCAGCCCAGGGGGAGAGACCCAGTACTTC.

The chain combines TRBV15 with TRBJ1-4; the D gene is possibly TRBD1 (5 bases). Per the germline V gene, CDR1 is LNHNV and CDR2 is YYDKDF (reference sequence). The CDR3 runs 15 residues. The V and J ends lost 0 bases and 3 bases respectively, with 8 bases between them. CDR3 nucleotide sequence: TGTGCCACCAGCAGAGATGCGGGGGCTAATGAAAAACTGTTTTTT. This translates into CATSRDAGANEKLFF.

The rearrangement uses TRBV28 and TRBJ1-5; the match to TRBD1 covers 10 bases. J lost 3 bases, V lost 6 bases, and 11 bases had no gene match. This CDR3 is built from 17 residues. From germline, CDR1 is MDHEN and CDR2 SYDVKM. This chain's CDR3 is CASSYGPGTGDNQPQHF. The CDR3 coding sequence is TGTGCCAGCAGCTACGGCCCCGGGACAGGGGACAATCAGCCCCAGCATTTT.

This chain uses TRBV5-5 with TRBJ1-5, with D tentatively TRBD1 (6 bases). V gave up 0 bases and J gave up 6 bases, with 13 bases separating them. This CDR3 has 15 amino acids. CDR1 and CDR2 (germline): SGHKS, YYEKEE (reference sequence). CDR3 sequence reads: CASSLDTGSGQPQHF. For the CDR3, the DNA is TGTGCCAGCAGCTTGGATACAGGGTCGGGTCAGCCCCAGCATTTT.

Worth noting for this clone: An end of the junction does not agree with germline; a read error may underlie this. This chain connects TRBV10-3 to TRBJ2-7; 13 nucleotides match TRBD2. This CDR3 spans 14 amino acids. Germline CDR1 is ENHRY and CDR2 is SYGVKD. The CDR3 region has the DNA TGTGCCAACAAGGATTCACTAGCGGGAGGGCCGGGGAACTTC. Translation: CANKDSLAGGPGNF.

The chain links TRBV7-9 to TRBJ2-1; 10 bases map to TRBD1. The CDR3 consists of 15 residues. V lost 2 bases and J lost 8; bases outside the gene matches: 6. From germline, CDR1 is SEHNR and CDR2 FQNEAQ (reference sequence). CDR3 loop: CASSLPGQGIDEQFF. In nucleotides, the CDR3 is TGTGCCAGCAGCTTACCGGGACAGGGGATAGATGAGCAGTTCTTC.

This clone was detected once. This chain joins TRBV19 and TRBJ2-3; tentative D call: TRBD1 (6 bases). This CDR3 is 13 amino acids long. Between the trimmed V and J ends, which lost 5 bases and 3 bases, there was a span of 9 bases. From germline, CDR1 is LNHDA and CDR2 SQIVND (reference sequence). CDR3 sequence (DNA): TGTGCCAGTAGTCAAAGGGGGACAGATACGCAGTATTTT. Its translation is CASSQRGTDTQYF. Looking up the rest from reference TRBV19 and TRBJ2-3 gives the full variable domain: DGGITQSPKYLFRKEGQNVTLSCEQNLNHDAMYWYRQDPGQGLRLIYYSQIVNDFQKGDIAEGYSVSREKKESFPLTVTSAQKNPTAFYLCASSQRGTDTQYFGPGTRLTVL.

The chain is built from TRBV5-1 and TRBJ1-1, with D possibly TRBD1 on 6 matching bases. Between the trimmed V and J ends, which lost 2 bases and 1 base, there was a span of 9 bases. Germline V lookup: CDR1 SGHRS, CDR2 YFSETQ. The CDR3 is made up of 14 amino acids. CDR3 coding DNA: TGCGCCAGCAGCTTCAACAGGGCGAACACTGAAGCTTTCTTT. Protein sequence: CASSFNRANTEAFF.

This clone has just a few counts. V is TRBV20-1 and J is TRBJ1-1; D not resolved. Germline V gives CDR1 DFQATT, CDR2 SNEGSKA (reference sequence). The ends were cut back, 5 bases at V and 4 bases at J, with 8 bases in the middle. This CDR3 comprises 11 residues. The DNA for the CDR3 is TGCAGTGCTTCCGGGAGCACTGAAGCTTTCTTT. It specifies CSASGSTEAFF.